These 27 T cell receptor beta chains were sequenced from one sample in a study of T cell changes during pregnancy in multiple sclerosis. Clones were sequenced by immunoSEQ multiplex PCR, and TCRdb holds only the in-frame ones, with some missing. The repertoire holds over 30,000 clones, with roughly 89% as singletons. The sequencing here drew on CD8+ T cells from peripheral blood mononuclear cells, taken in the third trimester of pregnancy. The receptors stem from a female donor with multiple sclerosis, enrolled in a pregnancy study.

This sequence joins TRBV29-1 and TRBJ1-1; 7 bases are shared with TRBD1. The junction had 5 bases not matched to a gene; V was cut back by 4 bases and J by 3 bases. This CDR3 has 13 residues. Germline CDR1 reads SQVTM; CDR2 reads ANQGSEA. The CDR3 reads CSVGTGRDTEAFF. For the CDR3, the DNA is TGCAGCGTTGGGACAGGAAGGGACACTGAAGCTTTCTTT.

The J gene is TRBJ1-1, the V gene TRBV4-1, with 7 nucleotides matching TRBD1. Germline lookup yields CDR1 MGHRA and CDR2 YSYEKL. Trimming cost V 1 base and J 5 bases; bases outside gene matches: 7. The CDR3 length is 15 residues. The CDR3 loop reads CASSQVQGLGTEAFF. The CDR3 DNA is TGCGCCAGCAGCCAAGTACAGGGGCTGGGGACTGAAGCTTTCTTT.

This clone was observed many times. This chain uses TRBV4-2 with TRBJ2-3; 14 bases match TRBD2. Trimming took 4 bases from V and 4 from J; bases not matched to a gene: 4. The CDR3 runs to 16 residues. The germline V gene has CDR1 LGHNA and CDR2 YNFKEQ. CDR3 coding DNA: TGTGCCAGCAGCCCCAGACTAGCGGGGGGGTCAGATACGCAGTATTTT. It codes for CASSPRLAGGSDTQYF.

This chain connects TRBV5-4 to TRBJ2-5, with 7 bases matching TRBD2. Per germline, CDR1 SGHNT and CDR2 YYREEE (reference sequence). This CDR3 is built from 17 residues. Trimming removed 0 bases from V and 1 base from J; junction bases left unmatched: 9. CDR3 in amino acids: CASSLEGLAGLQETQYF. CDR3 in DNA: TGTGCCAGCAGCTTGGAAGGGTTAGCGGGCCTCCAAGAGACCCAGTACTTC.

V and J are TRBV27 and TRBJ1-2; D possibly corresponds to TRBD1 (6 bases). This CDR3 is 14 amino acids long. The V gene's germline CDR1 is MNHEY and CDR2 SMNVEV (reference sequence). Between the trimmed V and J ends, which lost 8 bases and 2 bases, there was a span of 15 bases. The CDR3 sequence: CASRGHEGNYGYTF. The CDR3 DNA reads as TGTGCCAGCCGGGGACACGAGGGCAACTATGGCTACACCTTC.

J is TRBJ1-2 and V is TRBV7-2; 7 bases match TRBD1. The V segment lost 2 bases and the J segment 11 bases; nucleotides outside the gene matches: 11. From germline, CDR1 is SGHTA and CDR2 FQGNSA. CDR3 length equals 14 residues. In DNA form, the CDR3 reads TGTGCCAGCAGCTTAACCGACTTGGGACAGTCATACACCTTC. Encoded protein: CASSLTDLGQSYTF.

The V call is TRBV6-6, the J call TRBJ1-5; D is uncertain. Germline CDR1 reads MNHNY; CDR2 reads SVGAGI (reference sequence). V was shortened by 0 bases and J by 1 base, with 7 bases between the two germline ends. This CDR3 comprises 15 residues. In nucleotides, the CDR3 is TGTGCCAGCAGTTACTCGATAACAAGCAATCAGCCCCAGCATTTT. Translation: CASSYSITSNQPQHF.

V and J are TRBV29-1 and TRBJ1-2; 7 bases map to TRBD1. V lost 2 bases and J lost 6; bases outside the gene matches: 12. CDR3 size: 15 residues. Germline values: CDR1 SQVTM, CDR2 ANQGSEA. The CDR3 loop is CSVEITDRERDGYTF. The CDR3 DNA follows: TGCAGCGTTGAAATAACCGACAGGGAGAGGGATGGCTACACCTTC.

The chain carries TRBV19 and TRBJ1-1; the D gene is possibly TRBD1 (5 bases). Germline CDR1 LNHDA, CDR2 SQIVND (reference sequence). This CDR3 has 15 residues. Trimming removed 3 bases at V and 5 bases at J, with 16 bases between. CDR3 residues: CASSIRQGSATEAFF. The CDR3 bases are TGTGCCAGTAGTATTCGGCAGGGAAGCGCGACTGAAGCTTTCTTT.

This sequence joins TRBV5-1 and TRBJ1-1; D remains unclear. Trimming removed 2 bases from V and 1 base from J, with 6 bases in between. The CDR3 runs to 13 residues. Looked up from germline, CDR1 is SGHRS and CDR2 is YFSETQ. The CDR3 region has the DNA TGCGCCAGCAGCTTACTAGGGAACACTGAAGCTTTCTTT. Its translation: CASSLLGNTEAFF.

The rearrangement joins TRBV6-6 to TRBJ2-1; tentative D call: TRBD2 (6 bases). Trimming cost V 9 bases and J 2 bases, with 8 bases left between them. CDR1 MNHNY and CDR2 SVGAGI come from the germline V gene (reference sequence). The CDR3 totals 12 residues. DNA of the CDR3: TGTGCCAGTGCGGGGCCCTACAATGAGCAGTTCTTC. The encoded protein is CASAGPYNEQFF.

The J gene is TRBJ2-1, the V gene TRBV16, with a weak D call TRBD1 (6 bases). V was pared by 1 base and J by 8 bases, with 15 bases between. The CDR3 runs to 15 residues. Per the germline V gene, CDR1 is KGHSY and CDR2 is FQNENV. CDR3 sequence: CASSQFTPGGHEQFF. The CDR3 bases are TGTGCCAGCAGCCAATTCACGCCTGGGGGCCATGAGCAGTTCTTC.

The V call is TRBV19, the J call TRBJ2-5; TRBD1 might be the D (5 bases). The CDR3 covers 13 residues. V was clipped by 5 bases and J by 0 bases, with 7 bases between them. Germline V gene lookup returns CDR1 LNHDA and CDR2 SQIVND (reference sequence). The DNA for the CDR3 is TGTGCCAGTAGTGACAGAAACCAAGAGACCCAGTACTTC. Amino acids: CASSDRNQETQYF.

The gene calls are TRBV5-5 and TRBJ2-4; TRBD2 is a possible D gene (6 bases). CDR1 is SGHKS, CDR2 YYEKEE, per germline (reference sequence). There are 15 residues in the CDR3. V gave up 4 bases and J gave up 0 bases, with 11 bases separating them. DNA for the CDR3: TGTGCCAGCAGCGCACCGGGAGTAGCCAAAAACATTCAGTACTTC. Translation: CASSAPGVAKNIQYF. Based on the CDR3 plus reference TRBV5-5 and TRBJ2-4, the full variable domain is DAGVTQSPTHLIKTRGQQVTLRCSPISGHKSVSWYQQVLGQGPQFIFQYYEKEERGRGNFPDRFSARQFPNYSSELNVNALLLGDSALYLCASSAPGVAKNIQYFGAGTRLSVL.

The rearrangement uses TRBV27 and TRBJ1-1; D perhaps matches TRBD1 (5 bases). The CDR3 has 13 residues. Germline V lookup: CDR1 MNHEY, CDR2 SMNVEV (reference sequence). Trimming removed 8 bases at V and 1 base at J, with 11 bases between. CDR3 amino acids: CASRTQGNTEAFF. The CDR3 nucleotides are TGTGCCAGCCGAACTCAGGGGAACACTGAAGCTTTCTTT.

The rearrangement links TRBV19 to TRBJ1-2; 7 bases align to TRBD1. Germline trimming cut 6 bases from V and 6 bases from J; bases unmatched to any gene: 10. The CDR3 loop spans 14 amino acids. Germline assignment: CDR1 LNHDA and CDR2 SQIVND (reference sequence). CDR3 DNA: TGTGCCAGTAGGGATTCGACAGGGAGCCATGGCTACACCTTC. Translating gives CASRDSTGSHGYTF.

The V and J genes are TRBV19 and TRBJ1-5, with D maybe TRBD1 (6 bases). Per the germline V gene, CDR1 is LNHDA and CDR2 is SQIVND (reference sequence). The V end was cut by 2 bases, the J end by 3 bases, with 8 bases between. The CDR3 runs to 14 residues. The chain's CDR3 is CASSIHRVNQPQHF. The CDR3 nucleotides are TGTGCCAGTAGTATACACAGGGTCAATCAGCCCCAGCATTTT.

J is TRBJ2-4 and V is TRBV15; D may be TRBD2 (6 bases). This CDR3 spans 14 amino acids. Germline V CDR1 and CDR2: LNHNV, YYDKDF (reference sequence). The germline V and J ends were trimmed by 3 bases and 8 bases, with 14 bases remaining between them. The CDR3 sequence is CATSSLPRRDIQYF. For the CDR3, the DNA is TGTGCCACCAGCAGTTTACCGAGGAGGGACATTCAGTACTTC.

The V and J genes are TRBV6-5 and TRBJ1-1, with D possibly TRBD1 on 6 matching bases. Germline values: CDR1 MNHEY, CDR2 SVGAGI. V was pared by 4 bases and J by 5 bases, with 17 bases between. This CDR3 contains 15 residues. CDR3 protein: CASSFPGGRRTEAFF. In nucleotides, the CDR3 is TGTGCCAGCAGTTTCCCGGGGGGGCGCCGGACTGAAGCTTTCTTT.

The gene calls are TRBV4-1 and TRBJ2-7; TRBD1 matches 8 bases. The V and J ends lost 5 bases and 4 bases, in that order; junction bases with no gene match: 7. The CDR3 contains 14 residues. In germline, CDR1 is MGHRA, CDR2 YSYEKL. The CDR3 reads CASSLDRGRYEQYF. The DNA of the CDR3 is TGCGCCAGCAGCTTAGACAGGGGCCGGTACGAGCAGTACTTC.

This chain links TRBV14 with TRBJ2-3; D perhaps matches TRBD2 (5 bases). The V gene lost 0 bases and the J gene lost 4 bases, with 17 bases spanning the gap. This CDR3 is 17 amino acids long. Germline CDR1 is SGHDN and CDR2 is FVKESK. CDR3 protein: CASSQEFGAGSADTQYF. DNA of the CDR3: TGTGCCAGCAGCCAAGAGTTCGGCGCGGGTTCGGCAGATACGCAGTATTTT.

The V and J genes are TRBV10-3 and TRBJ1-4; possibly TRBD1 for D (5 bases). CDR3 size: 17 residues. CDR1 and CDR2 (germline): ENHRY, SYGVKD. V was cut by 11 bases and J by 6 bases, with 28 bases left in between. In DNA form, the CDR3 reads TGTGCCTTCCTCACGGTTGAGGGGATTTGGGAGGATGAAAAACTGTTTTTT. This codes for CAFLTVEGIWEDEKLFF.

This clone was observed a single time. The chain joins TRBV4-1 to TRBJ2-7; 8 nucleotides align to TRBD2. The CDR3 extends over 16 amino acids. Germline trimming cut 1 base from V and 2 bases from J; bases unmatched to any gene: 7. Germline values: CDR1 MGHRA, CDR2 YSYEKL. As DNA, the CDR3 is TGCGCCAGCAGCCAAGGTCTTATTAGCGGGGCCTACGAGCAGTACTTC. It encodes CASSQGLISGAYEQYF.

The chain employs TRBV7-6 and TRBJ1-1, with 7 bases aligning to TRBD1. Trimming took 1 base from V and 0 from J; bases not matched to a gene: 5. Per the germline V gene, CDR1 is SGHVS and CDR2 is FNYEAQ. The CDR3 spans 16 residues. CDR3 bases: TGTGCCAGCAGCTTAGGGACAGGTATTATGAACACTGAAGCTTTCTTT. As protein: CASSLGTGIMNTEAFF.

The genes are TRBV27 and TRBJ2-1; the D is unclear. CDR3 size: 15 residues. Germline V gene sequence: CDR1 MNHEY, CDR2 SMNVEV (reference sequence). V lost 6 bases and J lost 0, with 12 bases in between. CDR3 sequence: CASRSAGSSYNEQFF. In DNA, the CDR3 is TGTGCCAGCAGGAGTGCAGGTAGCTCCTACAATGAGCAGTTCTTC.

This chain joins TRBV6-5 and TRBJ1-4; D call uncertain. The CDR3 has 15 residues. V dropped 3 bases and J dropped 8 bases, with 16 bases sitting between them. CDR1 is MNHEY, CDR2 SVGAGI, per germline. CDR3 sequence reads: CASSYEGTRKEKLFF. CDR3 nucleotide sequence: TGTGCCAGCAGTTATGAGGGAACCAGGAAAGAAAAACTGTTTTTT.

This clone was picked up one time. The genes are TRBV11-1 and TRBJ1-3, with D unresolved. The CDR3 has 15 amino acids. Germline V gene data show CDR1 as SGHAT and CDR2 as FQDESV (reference sequence). The V and J ends lost 0 bases and 0 bases respectively, with 6 bases between them. This CDR3 reads CASSLAEISGNTIYF. CDR3 nucleotide sequence: TGTGCCAGCAGCTTAGCGGAGATCTCTGGAAACACCATATATTTT.